The 26 T cell receptor beta chains presented below share a single source sample, sequenced in a study of blood T cell repertoires in COVID-19. Measured with immunoSEQ multiplex PCR; TCRdb has only the in-frame clones, and not every one. Of 180,000 or so clones listed, approximately 80% are singletons. The specimen sequenced was PBMCs or T cells enriched from blood (not recorded which). The receptors derive from a middle-aged man who had recovered from COVID-19.

A word on this clone: Other DNA sequences in this sample translate to the same CDR3. This chain connects TRBV3-1 (or the pseudogene TRBV3-2) to TRBJ2-7, with 10 bases fitting TRBD2. The germline CDR1 and CDR2 sequences are LGHDT and YNNKEL (reference sequence). CDR3 length: 14 amino acids. J lost 3 bases, V lost 8 bases, and 7 bases had no gene match. The CDR3 loop reads CASSQRGGLYEQYF. In DNA form, the CDR3 reads TGTGCCAGCTCACAGCGGGGGGGCCTCTACGAGCAGTACTTC.

This chain links TRBV6-1 with TRBJ1-5; 7 bases match TRBD1. The CDR3 covers 16 residues. J lost 1 base, V lost 3 bases, and 6 bases had no gene match. Germline CDR1 and CDR2: MNHNS and SASEGT. The CDR3 nucleotides are TGTGCCAGCAGTGATTTGGGCAGGGGGAGCAATCAGCCCCAGCATTTT. Protein sequence: CASSDLGRGSNQPQHF.

The V call is TRBV7-8, the J call TRBJ2-5; a weak D match, TRBD2 (6 bases). V was clipped by 5 bases and J by 4 bases, with 14 bases between them. Germline-derived CDR1 and CDR2 are SGHVS and FQNEAQ. The CDR3 runs 14 residues. The CDR3 nucleotides read TGTGCCAGCAGCCAAGAGGAGGGTGCAGAGACCCAGTACTTC. As protein: CASSQEEGAETQYF.

The chain uses TRBV10-3 and TRBJ2-3; 8 bases match TRBD1. V shed 6 bases, J shed 4 bases, and the junction held 3 bases outside the gene matches. Germline-derived CDR1 and CDR2 are ENHRY and SYGVKD. CDR3 length: 13 residues. CDR3 protein: CAIRQGAADTQYF. Written as DNA, the CDR3 is TGTGCCATCAGGCAGGGGGCCGCAGATACGCAGTATTTT.

The chain couples TRBV6-5 to TRBJ2-5; D is perhaps TRBD2 (5 bases). Germline V gene data show CDR1 as MNHEY and CDR2 as SVGAGI. V was shortened by 8 bases and J by 5 bases, with 12 bases between the two germline ends. The CDR3 has 12 amino acids. CDR3 loop: CASREPRETQYF. CDR3 sequence (DNA): TGTGCCAGCCGGGAACCCCGGGAGACCCAGTACTTC.

This clone is a singleton in its sample. The rearrangement links TRBV5-6 to TRBJ1-5; 7 bases are shared with TRBD1. The CDR3 covers 16 residues. From germline, CDR1 is SGHDT and CDR2 YYEEEE. With 4 bases clipped from V and 4 bases from J, the junction kept 11 bases outside the gene matches. The CDR3: CASSPSWPGGNQPQHF. The CDR3 bases are TGTGCCAGCAGCCCGTCGTGGCCAGGGGGAAATCAGCCCCAGCATTTT.

The chain employs TRBV2 and TRBJ1-5; 7 nucleotides match TRBD1. V dropped 7 bases and J dropped 10; count of bases not matched to a gene: 13. The CDR3 contains 14 residues. CDR1 and CDR2 (germline): SNHLY, FYNNEI. Here the CDR3 DNA reads TGTGCCAGCAAATTCGAGGGGGCATTTGGTCCCCAGCATTTT. Its translation is CASKFEGAFGPQHF.

A single count supports this clone. The V call is TRBV6-1, the J call TRBJ2-1; the D gene is possibly TRBD1 (6 bases). Trimming removed 4 bases at V and 6 bases at J, with 19 bases between. This CDR3 is built from 16 residues. Germline values: CDR1 MNHNS, CDR2 SASEGT. CDR3 DNA sequence: TGTGCCAGCAGTGTCCAGGGGTCTAGCATAGGCAATGAGCAGTTCTTC. It is translated as CASSVQGSSIGNEQFF.

The J gene is TRBJ1-1, the V gene TRBV12-5; tentative D call: TRBD1 (6 bases). This CDR3 comprises 15 residues. From germline, CDR1 is LGHNT and CDR2 FRNRAP. The germline V and J ends were trimmed by 6 bases and 0 bases, with 14 bases remaining between them. The CDR3 reads CASGRSGGMNTEAFF. The DNA of the CDR3 is TGTGCTAGTGGCCGATCGGGGGGCATGAACACTGAAGCTTTCTTT.

The chain is built from TRBV3-1 (or the pseudogene TRBV3-2) and TRBJ2-5; D is undetermined. V dropped 8 bases and J dropped 1 base, with 5 bases sitting between them. CDR1 and CDR2 from the germline V gene are LGHDT and YNNKEL (reference sequence). This CDR3 spans 11 amino acids. CDR3 nucleotides: TGTGCCAGCGGCTCCCAAGAGACCCAGTACTTC. Its protein is CASGSQETQYF.

CDR3 DNA: TGTGCCATCAGGACCGGGACAGGGATATCTGGGGCCAACGTCCTGACTTTC. It specifies CAIRTGTGISGANVLTF. The chain links TRBV10-3 to TRBJ2-6; 9 bases map to TRBD1. CDR1 ENHRY and CDR2 SYGVKD come from the germline V gene. This CDR3 is built from 17 residues. The ends lost 6 bases at V and 1 base at J; junction bases unmatched: 7.

The chain couples TRBV6-6 to TRBJ1-1; 9 bases agree with TRBD1. The CDR3 contains 15 residues. V trimming: 4 bases; J trimming: 4 bases; junction bases outside the gene matches: 7. Germline lookup yields CDR1 MNHNY and CDR2 SVGAGI (reference sequence). CDR3 loop: CASSSMTGGLTEAFF. The CDR3 DNA reads TGTGCCAGCAGTTCCATGACAGGGGGTCTCACTGAAGCTTTCTTT.

The genes are TRBV4-1 and TRBJ1-5, with a possible D match to TRBD1 (6 bases). The germline gives CDR1 MGHRA, CDR2 YSYEKL. This CDR3 has 17 residues. V was shortened by 1 base and J by 1 base, with 14 bases between the two germline ends. This CDR3 reads CASSQAEGRGSNQPQHF. In DNA form, the CDR3 reads TGCGCCAGCAGCCAAGCCGAAGGGAGGGGGAGCAATCAGCCCCAGCATTTT.

The chain employs TRBV28 and TRBJ1-2; weak D call: TRBD1 (5 bases). The ends were cut back, 4 bases at V and 0 bases at J, with 21 bases in the middle. Germline assignment: CDR1 MDHEN and CDR2 SYDVKM. The CDR3 has 18 amino acids. The CDR3 region is CASSSVWGGPGANYGYTF. The CDR3, as DNA: TGTGCCAGCAGTTCCGTGTGGGGGGGTCCTGGGGCTAACTATGGCTACACCTTC.

This clone was seen a handful of times. The CDR3 coding sequence is TGTGCCAGTAGTCCGGACGAGGGTATCGGGGAGACCCAGTACTTC. Protein sequence: CASSPDEGIGETQYF. The genes are TRBV19 and TRBJ2-5; the D gene is possibly TRBD2 (5 bases). Germline-derived CDR1 and CDR2 are LNHDA and SQIVND (reference sequence). The V end was cut by 5 bases, the J end by 5 bases, with 18 bases between. This CDR3 comprises 15 residues.

This chain links TRBV24-1 with TRBJ2-2; possible D gene TRBD1, 6 bases. Looked up from germline, CDR1 is KGHDR and CDR2 is SFDVKD. V was cut by 3 bases and J by 3 bases, with 7 bases left in between. The CDR3 has 14 amino acids. CDR3 DNA sequence: TGTGCCACCAGTGATACAGGGTACACCGGGGAGCTGTTTTTT. This codes for CATSDTGYTGELFF.

The table lists this clone with a few counts. The gene calls are TRBV5-1 and TRBJ1-1, with D hard to call. The length of the CDR3 is 17 residues. CDR1 and CDR2 (germline): SGHRS, YFSETQ. V dropped 4 bases and J dropped 0 bases, with 19 bases sitting between them. CDR3 nucleotide sequence: TGCGCCAGCAGCCAGATCTCCGGGAACCTCATGAACACTGAAGCTTTCTTT. The encoded protein is CASSQISGNLMNTEAFF.

CDR3 in amino acids: CAWSTRTADNSPLHF. In DNA, the CDR3 is TGTGCCTGGAGTACCAGGACTGCAGATAATTCACCCCTCCACTTT. The chain is built from TRBV30 and TRBJ1-6; D unclear. The CDR3 extends over 15 amino acids. Trimming took off 2 bases at V and 5 bases at J, with 13 bases between the two ends. Germline V CDR1 and CDR2: GTSNPN, SVGIG (reference sequence).

This chain links TRBV5-1 with TRBJ1-5; TRBD1 agrees at 9 bases. Germline CDR1 and CDR2: SGHRS and YFSETQ. Trimming took 4 bases from V and 5 from J; bases not matched to a gene: 16. The CDR3 has 18 amino acids. CDR3 amino acids: CASSPTPPPGQGYQPQHF. Here the CDR3 DNA reads TGCGCCAGCAGCCCGACTCCCCCACCGGGACAGGGATATCAGCCCCAGCATTTT.

The V and J genes are TRBV6-1 and TRBJ1-3; 7 bases line up with TRBD1. Germline V gives CDR1 MNHNS, CDR2 SASEGT. The V gene end was trimmed by 5 bases and the J gene end by 4 bases; junction bases not matched to a gene: 11. The CDR3 is 16 residues long. CDR3 nucleotide sequence: TGTGCCAGCAGTAAAGAGACAGGGCTCGGCGGAAACACCATATATTTT. It codes for CASSKETGLGGNTIYF.

The V gene is TRBV5-1, the J gene TRBJ1-2; a possible D gene is TRBD1 (6 bases). Germline CDR1 reads SGHRS; CDR2 reads YFSETQ. With 0 bases removed from V and 7 bases from J, the gap between germline ends came to 10 bases. CDR3 size: 13 residues. CDR3 nucleotides: TGCGCCAGCAGCTTGGATGGGGGCGGTGGCTACACCTTC. Protein: CASSLDGGGGYTF. Using reference TRBV5-1 and TRBJ1-2 for the parts outside the CDR3, the full variable domain is KAGVTQTPRYLIKTRGQQVTLSCSPISGHRSVSWYQQTPGQGLQFLFEYFSETQRNKGNFPGRFSGRQFSNSRSEMNVSTLELGDSALYLCASSLDGGGGYTFGSGTRLTVV.

V usage is TRBV4-1 and J usage is TRBJ1-1; 7 nucleotides align to TRBD1. The ends lost 6 bases at V and 0 bases at J; junction bases unmatched: 7. Per germline, CDR1 MGHRA and CDR2 YSYEKL. The CDR3 runs 15 residues. This chain's CDR3 is CASRRPGQLNTEAFF. DNA for the CDR3: TGCGCCAGCAGGAGACCGGGACAGCTGAACACTGAAGCTTTCTTT.

This clone was observed a few times. V gene TRBV6-4 combines with J gene TRBJ2-3, with 9 bases identical to TRBD2. CDR3 length equals 15 residues. J gave up 5 bases and V 3 bases, and 6 bases lay outside the gene matches. CDR1 and CDR2 (germline): MRHNA, SNTAGT. DNA of the CDR3: TGTGCCAGCAGTGAATTAGCGGGGGCCGGAGATACGCAGTATTTT. This encodes CASSELAGAGDTQYF.

This chain links TRBV5-1 with TRBJ2-1; 9 nucleotides match TRBD2. After removal of 3 bases from V and 4 bases from J, the junction contained 5 bases not matched to a gene. Germline lookup yields CDR1 SGHRS and CDR2 YFSETQ. This CDR3 has 15 amino acids. Written as DNA, the CDR3 is TGCGCCAGCAGCTGGGGAGCGGGGGGATACAATGAGCAGTTCTTC. This gives the protein CASSWGAGGYNEQFF.

This chain links TRBV11-2 with TRBJ2-5; weak D call: TRBD1 (6 bases). The CDR3 contains 13 residues. The germline V gene encodes CDR1 SGHAT and CDR2 FQNNGV. The ends were cut back, 7 bases at V and 5 bases at J, with 14 bases in the middle. The chain's CDR3 is CASNPGARETQYF. The CDR3 nucleotides read TGTGCCAGCAACCCAGGGGCTAGGGAGACCCAGTACTTC.

The genes are TRBV18 and TRBJ2-7; maybe TRBD1 (6 bases). V lost 2 bases and J lost 9, with 8 bases in between. The CDR3 runs 11 residues. CDR1 KGHSH and CDR2 LQKENI come from the germline V gene. CDR3 loop: CASSPRTVQYF. CDR3 sequence (DNA): TGTGCCAGCTCACCAAGGACAGTGCAGTACTTC. The full variable domain, with the rest looked up from reference TRBV18 and TRBJ2-7, is NAGVMQNPRHLVRRRGQEARLRCSPMKGHSHVYWYRQLPEEGLKFMVYLQKENIIDESGMPKERFSAEFPKEGPSILRIQQVVRGDSAAYFCASSPRTVQYFGPGTRLTVT.